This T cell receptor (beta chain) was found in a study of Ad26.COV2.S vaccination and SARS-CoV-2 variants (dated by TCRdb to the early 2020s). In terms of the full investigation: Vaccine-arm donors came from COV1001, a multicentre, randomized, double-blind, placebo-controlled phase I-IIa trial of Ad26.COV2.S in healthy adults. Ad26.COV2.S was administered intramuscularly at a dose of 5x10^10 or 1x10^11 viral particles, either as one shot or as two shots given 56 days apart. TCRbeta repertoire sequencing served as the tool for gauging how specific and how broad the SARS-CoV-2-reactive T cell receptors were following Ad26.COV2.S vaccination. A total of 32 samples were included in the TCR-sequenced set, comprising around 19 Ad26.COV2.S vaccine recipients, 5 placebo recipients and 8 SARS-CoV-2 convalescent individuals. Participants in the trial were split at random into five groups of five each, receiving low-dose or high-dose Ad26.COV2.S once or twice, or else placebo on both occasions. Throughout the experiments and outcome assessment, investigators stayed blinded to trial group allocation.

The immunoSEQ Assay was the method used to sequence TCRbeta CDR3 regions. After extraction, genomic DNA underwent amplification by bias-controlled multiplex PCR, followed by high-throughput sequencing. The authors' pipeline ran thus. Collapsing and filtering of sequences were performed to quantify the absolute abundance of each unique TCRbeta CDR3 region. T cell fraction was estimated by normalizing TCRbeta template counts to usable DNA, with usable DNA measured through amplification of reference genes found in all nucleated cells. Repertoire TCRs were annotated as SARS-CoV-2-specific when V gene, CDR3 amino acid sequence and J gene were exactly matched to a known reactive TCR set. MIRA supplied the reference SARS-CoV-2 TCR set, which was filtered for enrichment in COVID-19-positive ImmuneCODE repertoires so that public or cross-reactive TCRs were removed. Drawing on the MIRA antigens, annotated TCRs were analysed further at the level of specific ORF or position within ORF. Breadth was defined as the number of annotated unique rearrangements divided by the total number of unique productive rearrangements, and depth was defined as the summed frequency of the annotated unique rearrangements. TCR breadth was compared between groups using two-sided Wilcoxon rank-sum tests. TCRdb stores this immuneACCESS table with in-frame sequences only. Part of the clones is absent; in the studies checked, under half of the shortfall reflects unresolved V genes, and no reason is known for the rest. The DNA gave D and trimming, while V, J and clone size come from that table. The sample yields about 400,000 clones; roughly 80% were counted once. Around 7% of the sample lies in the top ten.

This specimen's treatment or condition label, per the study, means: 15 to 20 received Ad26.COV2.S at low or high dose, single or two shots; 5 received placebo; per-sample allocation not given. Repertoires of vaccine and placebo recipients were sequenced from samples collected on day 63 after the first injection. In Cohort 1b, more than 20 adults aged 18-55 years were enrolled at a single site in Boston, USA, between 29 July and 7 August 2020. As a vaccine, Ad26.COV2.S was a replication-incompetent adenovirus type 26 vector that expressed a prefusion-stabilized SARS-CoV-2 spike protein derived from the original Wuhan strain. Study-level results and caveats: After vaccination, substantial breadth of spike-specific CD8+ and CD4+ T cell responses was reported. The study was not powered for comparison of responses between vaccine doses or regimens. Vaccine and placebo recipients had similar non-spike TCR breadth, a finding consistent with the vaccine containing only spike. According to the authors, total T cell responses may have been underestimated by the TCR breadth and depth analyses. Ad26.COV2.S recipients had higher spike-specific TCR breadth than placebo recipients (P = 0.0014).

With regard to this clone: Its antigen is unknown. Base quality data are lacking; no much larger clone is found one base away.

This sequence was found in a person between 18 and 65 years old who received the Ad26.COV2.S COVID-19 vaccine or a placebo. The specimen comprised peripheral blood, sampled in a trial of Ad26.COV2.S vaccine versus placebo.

The base sequence is TGTGCCAGCAGCCTTGACAGGTATGAGCAGTTCTTC. The resulting protein is CASSLDRYEQFF. The chain links TRBV9 with TRBJ2-1; TRBD1 is perhaps the D gene, given 6 matching bases. V is reduced by 4 bases and J by 8 bases, leaving a spacing of 10 bases between them. From the germline V gene, CDR1 is SGDLS and CDR2 is YYNGEE. The CDR3 contains 12 residues, cysteine and phenylalanine counted. The sequence is cut down to CDR3 DNA, 36 bases in frame from base 1.